The clone carrying this T cell receptor (beta chain) was counted at least ten times. Its specificity is not known. The entry originates in a study of read filtering for tumor transcriptome and immune sequencing. From 300 to 450 ng of RNA, a library with molecular barcoded alpha/delta and beta/gamma adaptors was made. TCRdb passed the reads through MiXCR, listing each CDR3 protein once. The profile shows tens of thousands of distinct CDR3 sequences, around 20% of them singletons. Every patient had bone marrow sampled while the disease was active. Findings of the study overall: IR-seq captured clonotypes deeper and more reliably than RNA-seq. Without single-read clonotypes, shared clonotype proportions correlated more between IR-seq and RNA-seq.

The CDR3 covers 16 residues. CDR1 and CDR2 from the germline V gene are MNHNS and SASEGT. Trimming cost V 2 bases and J 0 bases; bases outside gene matches: 3. This TCR came from a donor at least 40 years old with multiple myeloma. The material sequenced was a population of CD138-negative cells sorted from bone marrow. The rearrangement links TRBV6-1 to TRBJ2-2, with 7 bases fitting TRBD2. CDR3 region: CASSELADTNTGELFF. The CDR3 region has the DNA TGTGCCAGCAGTGAACTAGCGGATACGAACACCGGGGAGCTGTTTTTT.